Sequencing of this T cell receptor (beta chain) was carried out in a study of cytomegalovirus exposure and HLA in healthy donors. Background on the study: Some 77 million unique TCRs from HLA-typed donors were held in an early release of data.

With 60 Vbeta and 13 Jbeta primers, the PCR was carried out. Clones were read by immunoSEQ multiplex PCR, and TCRdb kept only the in-frame ones, dropping some. The sample carries fewer than 150,000 clones, 65% to 70% recorded once. Trimming took off 6 bases at V and 0 bases at J, with 11 bases between the two ends. The CDR3 is 13 residues long. Per the germline V gene, CDR1 is SQVTM and CDR2 is ANQGSEA. Study-wide findings and caveats: Association of a missense DCLRE1C variant with TCR beta V- and J-gene trimming was reported in a later analysis.

Turning to this clone: The antigen is not known.

This chain uses TRBV29-1 with TRBJ1-1, with unresolved D. This sequence was found in a human donor in good health. Sequenced sample: PBMCs. In nucleotides, the CDR3 is TGCAGCGTCGTCCCGGAGATGAACACTGAAGCTTTCTTT. This gives the protein CSVVPEMNTEAFF.